The next 15 T cell receptor beta chains were all read from a single sample in a study of shared T cell receptors in the human thymus. The method was immunoSEQ multiplex PCR; TCRdb's version includes in-frame clones alone and lacks a portion of them. The repertoire holds 700,000 or so clones, roughly 85% seen once, with about 0.0098% in the top ten. These same data were also listed under a study on human thymus T cells.

Sequenced: thymocytes. The receptors come from a girl under three years old with a congenital heart defect.

This chain joins TRBV7-3 and TRBJ1-2; a weak D match, TRBD1 (5 bases). This CDR3 spans 13 amino acids. V gave up 3 bases and J gave up 6 bases, with 11 bases separating them. The V gene's germline CDR1 is SGHTA and CDR2 FQGTGA. The DNA of the CDR3 is TGTGCCAGCAGCTTCCCGCAGGGAAATGGCTACACCTTC. Encoded protein: CASSFPQGNGYTF.

V and J are TRBV4-3 and TRBJ1-1; D possibly corresponds to TRBD1 (5 bases). CDR1 LGHNA and CDR2 YSLEER come from the germline V gene. V lost 0 bases and J 6 bases, leaving 14 bases between the germline ends. The CDR3 has 15 residues. The CDR3 sequence is CASSQDRGSLAEAFF. The CDR3 DNA reads TGCGCCAGCAGCCAAGATCGGGGGTCCCTCGCTGAAGCTTTCTTT.

The V and J genes are TRBV2 and TRBJ1-5; no clear D. Per the germline V gene, CDR1 is SNHLY and CDR2 is FYNNEI. With 0 bases removed from V and 5 bases from J, the gap between germline ends came to 11 bases. The CDR3 extends over 15 amino acids. Written as DNA, the CDR3 is TGTGCCAGCAGTGAAGCTGCGAGTCTCTATCAGCCCCAGCATTTT. This codes for CASSEAASLYQPQHF.

In DNA, the CDR3 is TGTGCTAGTGGTTTCGAAACGGGACAGGCGCCTACCGAGGACACCGGGGAGCTGTTTTTT. This gives the protein CASGFETGQAPTEDTGELFF. This chain connects TRBV12-5 to TRBJ2-2; 8 bases align to TRBD1. The J segment lost 3 bases and the V segment lost 3 bases, leaving 18 bases of the junction unmatched. From germline, CDR1 is LGHNT and CDR2 FRNRAP. The CDR3 totals 20 residues.

CDR3 DNA: TGCGCCAGCAGCCAAGAGAAAACAGGGGTTCGACACGAGCAGTACTTC. Translating gives CASSQEKTGVRHEQYF. The gene calls are TRBV4-3 and TRBJ2-7; 7 positions match TRBD1. The CDR3 sequence is 16 residues long. Trimming at V came to 0 bases and at J to 5 bases, leaving 10 bases not matched to a gene. CDR1 is LGHNA and CDR2 is YSLEER in the germline V gene.

This clone has only a few counts. The genes are TRBV10-2 and TRBJ1-4; tentative D call: TRBD1 (5 bases). The length of the CDR3 is 15 residues. Germline V CDR1 and CDR2: WSHSY, SAAADI. V lost 0 bases, J lost 4 bases, and 9 bases lay in between. The CDR3 region has the DNA TGCGCCAGCAGTGAGTCCCAGGGCGGTAATGAAAAACTGTTTTTT. Encoded protein: CASSESQGGNEKLFF.

The chain couples TRBV15 to TRBJ1-2; the match to TRBD1 covers 7 bases. The CDR3 totals 18 residues. CDR1 is LNHNV and CDR2 is YYDKDF in the germline V gene (reference sequence). V lost 0 bases to trimming and J lost 4 bases; unmatched junction nucleotides: 14. The CDR3 here is CATSRDFGTEPLGYGYTF. CDR3 nucleotide sequence: TGTGCCACCAGCAGAGATTTCGGGACAGAACCTTTGGGCTATGGCTACACCTTC.

The V gene is TRBV6-4, the J gene TRBJ1-2; possibly TRBD1 for D (6 bases). CDR1 MRHNA and CDR2 SNTAGT come from the germline V gene. The CDR3 is 15 residues long. V lost 0 bases and J lost 8, with 16 bases in between. The CDR3: CASSDSPRDMGGYTF. The CDR3 bases are TGTGCCAGCAGTGACTCTCCGAGGGACATGGGGGGCTACACCTTC.

Only one count was recorded for this clone. The chain joins TRBV25-1 to TRBJ2-5; 9 bases agree with TRBD2. V was pared by 3 bases and J by 5 bases, with 10 bases of the junction left unmatched. The CDR3 runs 16 residues. CDR1 is MGHDK and CDR2 is SYGVNS in the germline V gene. In DNA form, the CDR3 reads TGTGCCAGCAGTGACGACGGCCTAGCGGGGTTCGAGACCCAGTACTTC. Amino acids: CASSDDGLAGFETQYF.

This sequence joins TRBV5-5 and TRBJ1-6; no firm D call. CDR1 and CDR2 (germline): SGHKS, YYEKEE (reference sequence). V was trimmed by 2 bases and J by 7 bases, leaving 10 bases between them. The CDR3 length is 14 residues. CDR3 region: CASSFGERNSPLHF. DNA for the CDR3: TGTGCCAGCAGCTTCGGGGAGAGGAATTCACCCCTCCACTTT.

The chain has TRBV6-6 and TRBJ1-2; a possible D gene is TRBD1 (5 bases). CDR1 is MNHNY and CDR2 is SVGAGI in the germline V gene (reference sequence). There are 14 residues in the CDR3. V lost 2 bases to trimming and J lost 2 bases, with 9 bases between them. CDR3 in amino acids: CASSYRQTNYGYTF. CDR3 DNA: TGTGCCAGCAGTTACAGACAGACAAACTATGGCTACACCTTC.

This chain joins TRBV25-1 and TRBJ1-3; unclear D gene. The V gene lost 1 base and the J gene lost 2 bases, with 9 bases spanning the gap. Germline V gives CDR1 MGHDK, CDR2 SYGVNS. CDR3 length: 15 residues. The CDR3 reads CASSESGFTGNTIYF. The CDR3, as DNA: TGTGCCAGCAGTGAATCGGGATTCACTGGAAACACCATATATTTT.

The chain is built from TRBV6-6 and TRBJ1-6; 8 bases match TRBD1. The junction had 8 bases not matched to a gene; V was cut back by 4 bases and J by 6 bases. There are 16 residues in the CDR3. Germline values: CDR1 MNHNY, CDR2 SVGAGI (reference sequence). CDR3 sequence: CASSLAHRGSNSPLHF. CDR3 coding DNA: TGTGCCAGCAGTTTGGCACACAGGGGGTCTAATTCACCCCTCCACTTT.

The chain joins TRBV19 to TRBJ1-2; 8 bases are shared with TRBD1. Germline CDR1 LNHDA, CDR2 SQIVND (reference sequence). This CDR3 contains 16 residues. V trimming: 6 bases; J trimming: 8 bases; junction bases outside the gene matches: 17. The CDR3 protein is CASRSRGRQGFEGYTF. Written as DNA, the CDR3 is TGTGCCAGTAGATCCAGGGGGCGACAGGGGTTTGAGGGCTACACCTTC.

The CDR3 region is CASSTGTGGGYTF. The CDR3 DNA sequence: TGTGCCAGCAGCACCGGGACAGGGGGAGGCTACACCTTC. The chain carries TRBV7-4 and TRBJ1-2; 11 bases are shared with TRBD1. The CDR3 loop spans 13 amino acids. Germline-derived CDR1 and CDR2 are SGHVT and SQSDAQ. The V and J ends lost 5 bases and 8 bases, in that order; junction bases with no gene match: 4. The entire variable domain, with the rest obtained from reference TRBV7-4 and TRBJ1-2, is as follows: GAGVSQSPRYKVAKRGRDVALRCDSISGHVTLYWYRQTLGQGSEVLTYSQSDAQRDKSGRPSGRFSAERPERSVSTLKIQRTEQGDSAVYLCASSTGTGGGYTFGSGTRLTVV.